The clone carrying this T cell receptor (beta chain) was seen at least ten times. The antigen remains unidentified. The read ends 3 residues before the CDR3 terminus; that terminus is restored from the germline J gene. This table comes from immunoSEQ multiplex PCR, and its TCRdb copy is limited to in-frame clones, with some not included. Reported are some 50,000 clones, none seen only once; the ten largest carry about 1.8%. These data belong to a study of T cell clonality in common variable immunodeficiency. General observations from the study: Fewer deletions and N-nucleotide insertions were reportedly seen in common variable immunodeficiency TCR beta sequences. Compared with controls, CVID subjects had fewer shared TCRbeta clones.

Donors gave 5 to 8 ml heparinized peripheral whole blood. The CDR3 length is 14 residues. Germline assignment: CDR1 MNHEY and CDR2 SVGEGT. The rearrangement links TRBV6-2 or TRBV6-3 to TRBJ1-2; 10 positions agree with TRBD1. This TCR derives from a person aged 18-70 years in good health. What was sequenced was peripheral blood mononuclear cells. The part of the CDR3 DNA that was read is TGTGCCAGCAGTTACCACGGGACAGGGGAAGGC. Translating it yields CASSYHGTGEG. The CDR3 reads in full as CASSYHGTGEGYTF.